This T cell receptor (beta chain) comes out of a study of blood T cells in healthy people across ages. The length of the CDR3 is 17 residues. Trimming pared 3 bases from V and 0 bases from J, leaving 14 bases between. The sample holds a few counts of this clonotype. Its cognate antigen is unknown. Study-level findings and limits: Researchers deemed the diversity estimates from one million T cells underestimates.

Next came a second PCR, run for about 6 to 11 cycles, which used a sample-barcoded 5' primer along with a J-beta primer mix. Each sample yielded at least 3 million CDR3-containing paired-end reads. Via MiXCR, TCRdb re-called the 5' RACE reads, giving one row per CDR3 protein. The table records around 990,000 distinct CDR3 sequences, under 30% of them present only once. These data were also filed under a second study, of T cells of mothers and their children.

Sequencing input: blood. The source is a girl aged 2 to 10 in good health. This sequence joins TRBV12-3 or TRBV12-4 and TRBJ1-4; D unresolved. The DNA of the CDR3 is TGTGCCAGCAGTTTCTGGCCGGCACAACCAACTAATGAAAAACTGTTTTTT. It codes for CASSFWPAQPTNEKLFF.